These 20 T cell receptor beta chains were sequenced from one sample in a study of identical twins. TCRdb redid the calling of the 5' RACE reads with MiXCR, one entry per CDR3 protein. This sample has roughly 720,000 distinct CDR3 sequences, with 18% found just once. This same sample was also taken into another study, of T cells expressing NK-cell markers.

What was sequenced was PBMCs. The receptors come from a woman aged 18-29 years in good health.

The chain joins TRBV4-3 to TRBJ2-2; D is unresolved. This CDR3 region has 12 residues. Germline V gene sequence: CDR1 LGHNA, CDR2 YSLEER. The V gene lost 3 bases and the J gene lost 8 bases, with 7 bases spanning the gap. The CDR3 loop reads CASSQSRGELFF. DNA for the CDR3: TGCGCCAGCAGCCAGTCGAGAGGGGAGCTGTTTTTT.

V and J are TRBV6-1 and TRBJ2-1; TRBD2 aligns across 10 bases. This CDR3 spans 18 amino acids. Germline CDR1 reads MNHNS; CDR2 reads SASEGT. V shed 6 bases and J 5 bases; nucleotides not matched to a gene: 16. The CDR3 region is CASSRIAGGKGVDNEQFF. The CDR3 bases are TGTGCCAGCAGCCGAATAGCGGGGGGCAAAGGTGTGGACAATGAGCAGTTCTTC.

The rearrangement uses TRBV6-1 and TRBJ2-7; TRBD1 is a possible D gene (5 bases). The CDR3 consists of 14 residues. Germline CDR1 MNHNS, CDR2 SASEGT. With 9 bases removed from V and 0 bases from J, the gap between germline ends came to 15 bases. For the CDR3, the DNA is TGTGCCAGTTCCCGGACACTTAACTCCTACGAGCAGTACTTC. This gives the protein CASSRTLNSYEQYF.

This clonotype was found a few times. The chain joins TRBV10-3 to TRBJ1-2; 8 bases line up with TRBD1. This CDR3 has 14 amino acids. Germline CDR1 ENHRY, CDR2 SYGVKD. The V gene end was trimmed by 3 bases and the J gene end by 8 bases; junction bases not matched to a gene: 8. Here the CDR3 reads CAISEPTGVGGYTF. CDR3 in DNA: TGTGCCATCAGTGAACCGACAGGGGTTGGAGGCTACACCTTC.

This clonotype was found a few times. V is TRBV5-1 and J is TRBJ2-2; D gene ambiguous. Germline CDR1 reads SGHRS; CDR2 reads YFSETQ. This CDR3 contains 15 residues. V was pared by 1 base and J by 3 bases, with 10 bases between. CDR3 coding DNA: TGCGCCAGCAGCTTGCCACCGGCCGACACCGGGGAGCTGTTTTTT. This gives the protein CASSLPPADTGELFF.

The chain links TRBV18 to TRBJ2-7, with 7 nucleotides matching TRBD1. Per germline, CDR1 KGHSH and CDR2 LQKENI. The CDR3 has 18 amino acids. V was clipped by 6 bases and J by 2 bases; unmatched bases: 19. CDR3 sequence: CASSTYSITGVETYEQYF. The CDR3 coding sequence is TGTGCCAGCTCCACTTACTCTATTACAGGGGTCGAAACCTACGAGCAGTACTTC.

The V and J genes are TRBV12-3 or TRBV12-4 and TRBJ2-7; TRBD2 agrees at 10 bases. This CDR3 region has 18 residues. This CDR3 is CTISFYLYSGRYGYEQYF. In nucleotides, the CDR3 is TGTACCATCAGTTTTTACCTTTATAGCGGGAGGTATGGGTACGAGCAGTACTTC.

V usage is TRBV20-1 and J usage is TRBJ1-2; 9 nucleotides align to TRBD1. After removal of 4 bases from V and 6 bases from J, the junction contained 6 bases not matched to a gene. This CDR3 is 13 amino acids long. Germline-derived CDR1 and CDR2 are DFQATT and SNEGSKA (reference sequence). For the CDR3, the DNA is TGCAGTGCTATCCGGACAGGGGCAAATGGCTACACCTTC. Translating it yields CSAIRTGANGYTF.

The sample holds many counts of this clonotype. The chain is built from TRBV20-1 and TRBJ2-1; TRBD2 matches at 9 bases. Trimming took 2 bases from V and 7 from J; bases not matched to a gene: 6. The germline gives CDR1 DFQATT, CDR2 SNEGSKA (reference sequence). The CDR3 contains 14 residues. In nucleotides, the CDR3 is TGCAGTGCTAGAAGTCTAGCGGGGCAGAATGAGCAGTTCTTC. It yields the protein CSARSLAGQNEQFF.

The V call is TRBV20-1, the J call TRBJ2-7; 7 bases line up with TRBD2. The CDR3 has 15 amino acids. Looked up from germline, CDR1 is DFQATT and CDR2 is SNEGSKA (reference sequence). The V segment lost 5 bases and the J segment 6 bases; nucleotides outside the gene matches: 16. The CDR3 is CSASYPGAGALEQYF. CDR3 DNA sequence: TGCAGTGCTTCCTACCCTGGGGCGGGAGCCCTCGAGCAGTACTTC.

The chain is built from TRBV11-3 and TRBJ2-7; no clear D gene. V was pared by 2 bases and J by 2 bases, with 13 bases between. CDR3 length: 15 amino acids. Germline-derived CDR1 and CDR2 are SGHNT and YENEEA. CDR3 sequence: CASSLSAKLAYEQYF. The CDR3 DNA reads TGTGCCAGCAGCTTATCGGCTAAACTCGCCTACGAGCAGTACTTC. Based on the CDR3 plus reference TRBV11-3 and TRBJ2-7, the full variable domain is EAGVVQSPRYKIIEKKQPVAFWCNPISGHNTLYWYLQNLGQGPELLIRYENEEAVDDSQLPKDRFSAERLKGVDSTLKIQPAELGDSAVYLCASSLSAKLAYEQYFGPGTRLTVT.

This clonotype was seen ten or more times. The chain joins TRBV6-1 to TRBJ1-2; D unresolved. CDR1 and CDR2 from the germline V gene are MNHNS and SASEGT. This CDR3 is built from 13 residues. V dropped 5 bases and J dropped 6 bases, with 13 bases sitting between them. The CDR3 here is CASSSPSLHGYTF. The CDR3 DNA is TGTGCCAGCAGTAGCCCCTCCCTCCATGGCTACACCTTC.

This clonotype turned up a few times. The CDR3 bases are TGTGCCAGCAGCAATTGGGGGGGCGGGGAGCAGTACTTC. Translated, it gives CASSNWGGGEQYF. The V gene is TRBV7-8, the J gene TRBJ2-7; D is possibly TRBD2 (7 bases). The germline CDR1 and CDR2 sequences are SGHVS and FQNEAQ. The ends were cut back, 5 bases at V and 7 bases at J, with 15 bases in the middle. The CDR3 length is 13 residues.

The rearrangement joins TRBV18 to TRBJ2-5, with a weak D call TRBD2 (5 bases). The V gene's germline CDR1 is KGHSH and CDR2 LQKENI. This CDR3 contains 15 residues. Trimming pared 1 base from V and 5 bases from J, leaving 14 bases between. CDR3 in amino acids: CASSPQERGWETQYF. CDR3 nucleotides: TGTGCCAGCTCACCACAGGAACGGGGATGGGAGACCCAGTACTTC.

The chain couples TRBV27 to TRBJ1-1; 7 bases match TRBD1. With 5 bases clipped from V and 5 bases from J, the junction kept 8 bases outside the gene matches. The germline V gene encodes CDR1 MNHEY and CDR2 SMNVEV (reference sequence). This CDR3 contains 14 residues. The CDR3 sequence is CASSQYRGGTEAFF. For the CDR3, the DNA is TGTGCCAGCAGTCAGTACAGGGGCGGGACTGAAGCTTTCTTT.

The chain combines TRBV7-8 with TRBJ2-5, with 8 positions matching TRBD1. The ends lost 6 bases at V and 1 base at J; junction bases unmatched: 4. The CDR3 covers 14 residues. The germline gives CDR1 SGHVS, CDR2 FQNEAQ. The CDR3 spells CASSQDRGQETQYF. The CDR3, as DNA: TGTGCCAGCAGTCAAGACAGGGGCCAAGAGACCCAGTACTTC.

This clonotype was detected only once. This chain connects TRBV14 to TRBJ2-3, with a weak D call TRBD1 (5 bases). The CDR3 is 17 amino acids. Germline V gene sequence: CDR1 SGHDN, CDR2 FVKESK. V was clipped by 4 bases and J by 0 bases, with 17 bases between them. CDR3 coding DNA: TGTGCCAGCAGCCGACGTGGACACCCGGCTAGCACAGATACGCAGTATTTT. The encoded protein is CASSRRGHPASTDTQYF.

Only one count was recorded for this clonotype. The V call is TRBV11-1, the J call TRBJ1-1; D gene unclear. This CDR3 has 15 residues. Germline V CDR1 and CDR2: SGHAT, FQDESV (reference sequence). V lost 1 base and J 3 bases, leaving 12 bases between the germline ends. Here the CDR3 reads CASSLGIQRDTEAFF. CDR3 sequence (DNA): TGTGCCAGCAGCTTAGGTATTCAAAGAGACACTGAAGCTTTCTTT.

This clonotype was counted only a few times. V gene TRBV10-3 combines with J gene TRBJ2-1; possible D gene TRBD2, 6 bases. Trimming cost V 5 bases and J 8 bases, with 16 bases left between them. Germline CDR1 reads ENHRY; CDR2 reads SYGVKD. This CDR3 region has 14 residues. The CDR3 sequence is CAISRDAGQDEQFF. DNA of the CDR3: TGTGCCATCAGTCGGGACGCGGGGCAGGATGAGCAGTTCTTC.

This clonotype was seen only a few times. This chain links TRBV10-3 with TRBJ2-1, with D perhaps assigned TRBD1 or TRBD2 (5 bases each). This CDR3 has 16 amino acids. Germline lookup yields CDR1 ENHRY and CDR2 SYGVKD. V lost 2 bases and J lost 0, with 11 bases in between. CDR3 coding DNA: TGTGCCATCAGTGAGCGGATGGGGACCTCCTACAATGAGCAGTTCTTC. Translated: CAISERMGTSYNEQFF.